The clone carrying this T cell receptor (beta chain) is a singleton in its sample. The data belong to a study of blood T cell repertoires in COVID-19. About the study: Italy, Spain and the United States were the sources of the convalescent and acute COVID-19 samples. The analysed material was cDNA or gDNA that came from T cells, B-cell-depleted T cells, or PBMCs.

Seattle participants joined during active infection and were tracked over time. Authors' analysis steps: Reference gene primers were amplified, and this amplification served to estimate nucleated cell counts. Sequencing was performed with immunoSEQ multiplex PCR; in TCRdb, only in-frame clones are kept and a portion is missing. D and trimming were read from the DNA, whereas the V and J calls and clone size are those reported in that table. The table includes 130,000 to 150,000 clones, approximately 85% detected once. Germline values: CDR1 GTSNPN, CDR2 SVGIG (reference sequence). Unmatched junction bases numbered 8, after V lost 3 bases and J lost 13 bases. This CDR3 is built from 12 residues.

Sequenced material: peripheral blood. This receptor was obtained from a woman aged 55-69 years with COVID-19, enrolled during active disease. The V call is TRBV30, the J call TRBJ1-2; the match to TRBD1 covers 10 bases. The DNA for the CDR3 is TGTGCCTGGAGCCCGGGACAGGGGTCTGGCACCTTC. Translation gives CAWSPGQGSGTF.